The T cell receptor beta chain described here comes from a study of cytomegalovirus exposure and HLA in healthy donors. About the study: Most genotyped donors, around 86% of some 400, had Caucasian-associated genetic ancestry.

The V end was cut by 4 bases, the J end by 5 bases, with 11 bases between. Germline CDR1 SGHVS, CDR2 FNYEAQ. The CDR3 is 13 amino acids. Findings and caveats of the study: Sequencing depth roughly uniform across donors was assumed in presence/absence analyses.

Comments on this clone: Its antigen remains unidentified.

Vbeta (60) and Jbeta (13) primers were used in the PCR. Profiling relied on immunoSEQ multiplex PCR, and the TCRdb table lists in-frame clones only, not all of them. This table has around 280,000 clones, roughly 90% appearing once. The TCR comes from a young woman in good health and CMV-seronegative. Sequenced input: PBMCs. The chain employs TRBV7-6 and TRBJ1-2; TRBD1 might be the D (6 bases). The CDR3: CASSSQGNYGYTF. The CDR3 DNA follows: TGTGCCAGCAGCTCCCAGGGGAATTATGGCTACACCTTC.